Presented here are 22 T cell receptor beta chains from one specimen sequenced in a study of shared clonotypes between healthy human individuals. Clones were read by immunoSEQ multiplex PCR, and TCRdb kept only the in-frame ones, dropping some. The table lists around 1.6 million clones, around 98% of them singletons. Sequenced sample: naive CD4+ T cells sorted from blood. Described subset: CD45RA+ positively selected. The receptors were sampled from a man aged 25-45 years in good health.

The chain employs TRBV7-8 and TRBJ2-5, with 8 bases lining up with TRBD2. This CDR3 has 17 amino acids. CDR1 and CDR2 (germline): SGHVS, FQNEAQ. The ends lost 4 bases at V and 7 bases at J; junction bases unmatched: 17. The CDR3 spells CASSSAVGGAGGGTQYF. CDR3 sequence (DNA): TGTGCCAGCAGCTCCGCGGTAGGAGGTGCCGGGGGGGGGACCCAGTACTTC.

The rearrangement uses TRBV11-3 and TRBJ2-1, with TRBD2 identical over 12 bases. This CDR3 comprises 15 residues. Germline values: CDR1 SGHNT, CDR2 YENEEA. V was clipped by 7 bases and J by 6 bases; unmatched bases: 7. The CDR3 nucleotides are TGTGCCAGCATCCCTAGCGGGAGGGCCCCCAATGAGCAGTTCTTC. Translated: CASIPSGRAPNEQFF.

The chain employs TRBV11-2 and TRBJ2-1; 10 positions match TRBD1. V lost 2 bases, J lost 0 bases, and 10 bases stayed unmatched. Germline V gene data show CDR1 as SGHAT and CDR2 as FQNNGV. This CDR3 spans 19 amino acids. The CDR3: CASSLFGTGASSSYNEQFF. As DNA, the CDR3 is TGTGCCAGCAGCTTATTCGGGACAGGGGCTTCGAGCTCCTACAATGAGCAGTTCTTC.

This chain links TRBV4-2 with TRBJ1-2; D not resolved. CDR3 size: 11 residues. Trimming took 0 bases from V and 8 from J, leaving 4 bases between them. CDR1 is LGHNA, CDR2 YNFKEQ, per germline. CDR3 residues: CASSQEGGYTF. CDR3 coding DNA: TGTGCCAGCAGCCAAGAGGGGGGCTACACCTTC.

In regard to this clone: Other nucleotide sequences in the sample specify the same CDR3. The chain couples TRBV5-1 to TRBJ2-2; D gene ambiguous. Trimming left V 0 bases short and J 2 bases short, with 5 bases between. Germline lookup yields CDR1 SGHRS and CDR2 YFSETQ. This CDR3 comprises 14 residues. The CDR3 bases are TGCGCCAGCAGCTTGGAACCCAACACCGGGGAGCTGTTTTTT. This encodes CASSLEPNTGELFF.

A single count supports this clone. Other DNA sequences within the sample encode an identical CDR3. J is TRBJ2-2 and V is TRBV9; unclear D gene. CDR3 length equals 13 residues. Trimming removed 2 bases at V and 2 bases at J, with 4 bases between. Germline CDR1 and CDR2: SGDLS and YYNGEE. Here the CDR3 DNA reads TGTGCCAGCAGCGTGGGTAACACCGGGGAGCTGTTTTTT. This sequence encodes CASSVGNTGELFF.

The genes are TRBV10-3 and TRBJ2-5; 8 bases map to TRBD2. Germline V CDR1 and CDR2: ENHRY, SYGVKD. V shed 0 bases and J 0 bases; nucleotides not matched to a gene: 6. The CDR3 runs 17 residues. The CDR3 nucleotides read TGTGCCATCAGTGAGTCGAATGCGGGAGGCTACCAAGAGACCCAGTACTTC. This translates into CAISESNAGGYQETQYF.

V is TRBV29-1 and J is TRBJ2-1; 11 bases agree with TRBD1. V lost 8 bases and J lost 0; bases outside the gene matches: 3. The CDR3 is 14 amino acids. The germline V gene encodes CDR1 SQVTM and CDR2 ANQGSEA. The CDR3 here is CSTGQGASYNEQFF. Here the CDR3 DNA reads TGCAGCACCGGACAGGGGGCCTCCTACAATGAGCAGTTCTTC.

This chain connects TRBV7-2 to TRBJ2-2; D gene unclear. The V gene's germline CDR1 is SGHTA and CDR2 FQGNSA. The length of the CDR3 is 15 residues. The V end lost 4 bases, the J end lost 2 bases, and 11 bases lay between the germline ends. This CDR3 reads CASSSSPLNTGELFF. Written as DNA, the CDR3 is TGTGCCAGCAGCTCGTCGCCGCTCAACACCGGGGAGCTGTTTTTT.

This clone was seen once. In DNA, the CDR3 is TGTGCAAGTCGCTCATTTGACGGATCCTACGAGCAGTACTTC. This sequence encodes CASRSFDGSYEQYF. The J gene is TRBJ2-7, the V gene TRBV12-2. TRBV12-2 is labeled a pseudogene. This CDR3 spans 14 amino acids.

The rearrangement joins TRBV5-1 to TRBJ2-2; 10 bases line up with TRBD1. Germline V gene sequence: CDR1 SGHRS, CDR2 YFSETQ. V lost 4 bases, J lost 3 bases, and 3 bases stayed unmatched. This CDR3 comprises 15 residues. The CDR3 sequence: CASSPDRGDTGELFF. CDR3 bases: TGCGCCAGCAGCCCGGACAGGGGGGACACCGGGGAGCTGTTTTTT.

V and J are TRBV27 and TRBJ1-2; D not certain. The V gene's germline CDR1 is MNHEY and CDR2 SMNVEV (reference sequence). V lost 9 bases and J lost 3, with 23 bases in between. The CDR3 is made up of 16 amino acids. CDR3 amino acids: CASYARSREAHYGYTF. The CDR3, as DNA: TGTGCCAGTTATGCTCGAAGCCGGGAGGCCCACTATGGCTACACCTTC.

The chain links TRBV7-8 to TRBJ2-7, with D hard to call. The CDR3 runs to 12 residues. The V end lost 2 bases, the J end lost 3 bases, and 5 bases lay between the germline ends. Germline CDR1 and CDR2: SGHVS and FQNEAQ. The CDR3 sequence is CASSLTNYEQYF. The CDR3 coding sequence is TGTGCCAGCAGCTTAACGAACTACGAGCAGTACTTC.

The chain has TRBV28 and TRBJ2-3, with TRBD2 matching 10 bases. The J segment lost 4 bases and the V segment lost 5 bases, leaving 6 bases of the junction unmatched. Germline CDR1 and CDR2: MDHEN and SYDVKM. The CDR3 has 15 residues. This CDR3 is CASSGLAGDADTQYF. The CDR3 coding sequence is TGTGCCAGCAGTGGGCTAGCGGGAGACGCAGATACGCAGTATTTT.

CDR3 region: CASSPDRNSYGYTF. DNA for the CDR3: TGTGCCAGCAGCCCGGACAGGAACAGCTATGGCTACACCTTC. V and J are TRBV9 and TRBJ1-2; 7 nucleotides agree with TRBD1. The CDR3 sequence is 14 residues long. V trimming: 4 bases; J trimming: 4 bases; junction bases outside the gene matches: 7. Per the germline V gene, CDR1 is SGDLS and CDR2 is YYNGEE.

The CDR3 nucleotides are TGCAGTGCTGGGGACCGACTTGAGCAGTTCTTC. Residues: CSAGDRLEQFF. The J gene is TRBJ2-1, the V gene TRBV20-1, with D possibly called TRBD1 or TRBD2 (5 bases each). Germline assignment: CDR1 DFQATT and CDR2 SNEGSKA (reference sequence). This CDR3 spans 11 amino acids. Trimming pared 5 bases from V and 9 bases from J, leaving 11 bases between.

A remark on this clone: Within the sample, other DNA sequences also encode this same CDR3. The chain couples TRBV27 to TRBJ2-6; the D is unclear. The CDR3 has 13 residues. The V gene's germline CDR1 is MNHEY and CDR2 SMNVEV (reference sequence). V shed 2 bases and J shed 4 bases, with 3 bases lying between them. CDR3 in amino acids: CASSLTGANVLTF. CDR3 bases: TGTGCCAGCAGTTTAACCGGGGCCAACGTCCTGACTTTC. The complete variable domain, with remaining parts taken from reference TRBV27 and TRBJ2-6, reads EAQVTQNPRYLITVTGKKLTVTCSQNMNHEYMSWYRQDPGLGLRQIYYSMNVEVTDKGDVPEGYKVSRKEKRNFPLILESPSPNQTSLYFCASSLTGANVLTFGAGSRLTVL.

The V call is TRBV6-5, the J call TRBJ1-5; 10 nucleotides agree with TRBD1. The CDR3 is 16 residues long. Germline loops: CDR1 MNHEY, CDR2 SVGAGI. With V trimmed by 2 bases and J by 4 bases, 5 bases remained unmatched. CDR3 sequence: CASSYPRTGGNQPQHF. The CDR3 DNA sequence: TGTGCCAGCAGTTACCCAAGGACAGGGGGGAATCAGCCCCAGCATTTT.

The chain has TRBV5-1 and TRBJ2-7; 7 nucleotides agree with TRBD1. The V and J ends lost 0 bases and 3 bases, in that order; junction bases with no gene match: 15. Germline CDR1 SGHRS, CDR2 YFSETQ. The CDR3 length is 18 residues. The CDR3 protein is CASSLGISFGQVGYEQYF. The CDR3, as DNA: TGCGCCAGCAGCTTGGGTATTTCGTTCGGACAGGTCGGCTACGAGCAGTACTTC.

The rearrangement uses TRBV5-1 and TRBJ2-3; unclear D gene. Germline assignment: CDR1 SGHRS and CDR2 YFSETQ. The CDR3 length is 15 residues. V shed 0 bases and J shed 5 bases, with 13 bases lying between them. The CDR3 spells CASSLVVLDGDTQYF. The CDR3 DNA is TGCGCCAGCAGCTTGGTAGTTCTGGATGGAGATACGCAGTATTTT.

CDR3 loop: CASSEVLSSYNEQFF. CDR3 coding DNA: TGTGCCAGCAGTGAAGTCCTGAGCTCCTACAATGAGCAGTTCTTC. The chain has TRBV2 and TRBJ2-1; D call uncertain. This CDR3 has 15 residues. The V gene lost 1 base and the J gene lost 0 bases, with 7 bases spanning the gap. CDR1 is SNHLY and CDR2 is FYNNEI in the germline V gene.

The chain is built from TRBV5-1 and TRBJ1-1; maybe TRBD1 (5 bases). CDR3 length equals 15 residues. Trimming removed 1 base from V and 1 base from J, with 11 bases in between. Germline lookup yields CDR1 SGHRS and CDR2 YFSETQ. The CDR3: CASSLLGVPNTEAFF. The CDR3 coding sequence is TGCGCCAGCAGCTTGTTGGGGGTCCCGAACACTGAAGCTTTCTTT.